The 31 T cell receptor beta chains listed next were all sequenced from one sample in a study of T cell changes during pregnancy in multiple sclerosis. Some clones are missing from TCRdb's copy, which holds only in-frame ones; the method was immunoSEQ multiplex PCR. This table has 45,000 to 65,000 clones, over 90% appearing once. Specimen: CD4+ T cells from peripheral blood mononuclear cells, collected in the third trimester of pregnancy. The receptors shown here come from a female donor with multiple sclerosis, enrolled in a pregnancy study.

This clone was counted once. The chain employs TRBV10-3 and TRBJ1-3, with D perhaps TRBD1 (6 bases). CDR3 length: 16 residues. CDR1 is ENHRY and CDR2 is SYGVKD in the germline V gene. Between the trimmed V and J ends, which lost 6 bases and 4 bases, there was a span of 19 bases. DNA for the CDR3: TGTGCCATCAGCCGAGGGGGAGAGACGGGGGGAAACACCATATATTTT. Translated, it gives CAISRGGETGGNTIYF.

CDR3 loop: CASSRGTYEQYF. The CDR3 DNA sequence: TGTGCCAGCTCAAGGGGTACCTACGAGCAGTACTTC. This chain uses TRBV18 with TRBJ2-7, with D perhaps TRBD1 (5 bases). Per germline, CDR1 KGHSH and CDR2 LQKENI. This CDR3 region has 12 residues. Trimming stripped 5 bases from V and 2 bases from J, with 7 bases between.

The rearrangement uses TRBV29-1 and TRBJ2-5, with 9 bases that match TRBD2. Germline V gives CDR1 SQVTM, CDR2 ANQGSEA. The trim removed 4 bases at V and 6 bases at J, leaving 9 bases unmatched. The CDR3 is 14 amino acids. The CDR3 protein is CSVAQASGVQTQYF. CDR3 in DNA: TGCAGCGTTGCACAGGCTAGCGGGGTTCAGACCCAGTACTTC.

CDR3 protein: CASSLRQTSSYEQYF. For the CDR3, the DNA is TGTGCCAGCAGCTTAAGGCAAACTAGCTCCTACGAGCAGTACTTC. The V call is TRBV7-2, the J call TRBJ2-7, with D possibly matching TRBD2 (5 bases). This CDR3 contains 15 residues. Germline CDR1 reads SGHTA; CDR2 reads FQGNSA. V was pared by 2 bases and J by 0 bases, with 11 bases between. Using reference TRBV7-2 and TRBJ2-7 for the parts outside the CDR3, the full variable domain is GAGVSQSPSNKVTEKGKDVELRCDPISGHTALYWYRQSLGQGLEFLIYFQGNSAPDKSGLPSDRFSAERTGGSVSTLTIQRTQQEDSAVYLCASSLRQTSSYEQYFGPGTRLTVT.

CDR3 amino acids: CASKPDRNSNQPQHF. The CDR3 nucleotides are TGTGCCAGCAAACCCGACAGGAATAGCAATCAGCCCCAGCATTTT. The genes are TRBV6-5 and TRBJ1-5; tentatively, D is TRBD1 (6 bases). Germline loops: CDR1 MNHEY, CDR2 SVGAGI. Trimming took off 7 bases at V and 0 bases at J, with 13 bases between the two ends. This CDR3 comprises 15 residues.

The chain is built from TRBV7-6 and TRBJ2-2; possible D gene TRBD2, 5 bases. V was trimmed by 5 bases and J by 3 bases, leaving 7 bases between them. There are 13 residues in the CDR3. Germline V lookup: CDR1 SGHVS, CDR2 FNYEAQ. Here the CDR3 reads CASSPADTGELFF. The CDR3 region has the DNA TGTGCCAGCAGCCCAGCGGACACCGGGGAGCTGTTTTTT.

The chain has TRBV11-3 and TRBJ2-5; 9 nucleotides match TRBD2. The CDR3 runs 17 residues. CDR1 is SGHNT, CDR2 YENEEA, per germline. J was trimmed by 4 bases and V by 3 bases; bases with no gene match: 12. CDR3 DNA: TGTGCCAGCAGCTTTTCAGCGGGGGGAATAAAGGGAGAGACCCAGTACTTC. As protein: CASSFSAGGIKGETQYF.

The chain has TRBV7-9 and TRBJ2-3; 10 nucleotides align to TRBD2. The J segment lost 5 bases and the V segment lost 1 base, leaving 9 bases of the junction unmatched. CDR3 length: 17 amino acids. Germline CDR1 reads SEHNR; CDR2 reads FQNEAQ (reference sequence). The CDR3 coding sequence is TGTGCCAGCAGCTTAGGTGCTAGCGGGGGCAGGAGAGATACGCAGTATTTT. Translated, it gives CASSLGASGGRRDTQYF.

The rearrangement links TRBV7-9 to TRBJ2-5, with 7 bases fitting TRBD1. CDR3 size: 18 residues. Germline V gene sequence: CDR1 SEHNR, CDR2 FQNEAQ (reference sequence). J lost 4 bases, V lost 5 bases, and 19 bases had no gene match. CDR3 loop: CASSQPPPTGVIAETQYF. The CDR3 bases are TGTGCCAGCAGCCAGCCGCCCCCAACAGGGGTGATAGCAGAGACCCAGTACTTC.

The CDR3 DNA is TGTGCCATCGCCCGGGACAGTTCTCCCTACAATGAGCAGTTCTTC. Encoded protein: CAIARDSSPYNEQFF. This sequence joins TRBV10-3 and TRBJ2-1, with 7 bases matching TRBD1. After removal of 8 bases from V and 2 bases from J, the junction contained 9 bases not matched to a gene. CDR3 size: 15 residues. Looked up from germline, CDR1 is ENHRY and CDR2 is SYGVKD.

In the case of this clone: The germline gene is not matched at one end of the junction; a read error may be the cause. V usage is TRBV7-7 and J usage is TRBJ2-7; 8 bases map to TRBD1. This CDR3 has 13 amino acids. Germline values: CDR1 SSHAT, CDR2 FNYEAQ (reference sequence). CDR3 coding DNA: TGTGCTAGCAGCTTAGCACAGGGGGACGAGCAGTACTTC. Translation gives CASSLAQGDEQYF.

V gene TRBV18 combines with J gene TRBJ2-7, with 7 bases lining up with TRBD1. The ends lost 4 bases at V and 1 base at J; junction bases unmatched: 1. The germline V gene encodes CDR1 KGHSH and CDR2 LQKENI. The CDR3 has 13 amino acids. In DNA form, the CDR3 reads TGTGCCAGCTCACGACAGGGTTCCTACGAGCAGTACTTC. It codes for CASSRQGSYEQYF.

Concerning this clone: The identical CDR3 is also encoded by other nucleotide sequences in the sample. The V call is TRBV5-1, the J call TRBJ1-5; TRBD1 might be the D (6 bases). This CDR3 spans 15 amino acids. The V gene's germline CDR1 is SGHRS and CDR2 YFSETQ. V lost 0 bases to trimming and J lost 5 bases, with 12 bases between them. CDR3 nucleotide sequence: TGCGCCAGCAGCTTGGTAGGGGGTTACGATCAGCCCCAGCATTTT. It is translated as CASSLVGGYDQPQHF.

The V gene is TRBV6-1, the J gene TRBJ2-1; 9 bases line up with TRBD1. The CDR3 is made up of 11 amino acids. The germline V gene has CDR1 MNHNS and CDR2 SASEGT. The junction had 9 bases not matched to a gene; V was cut back by 9 bases and J by 15 bases. CDR3 sequence reads: CASTTGGERFF. The CDR3 DNA is TGTGCCAGTACAACAGGGGGCGAAAGGTTCTTC.

This clone was detected only once. This chain connects TRBV5-1 to TRBJ1-2; D is possibly TRBD1 (5 bases). Trimming pared 7 bases from V and 0 bases from J, leaving 10 bases between. This CDR3 region has 13 residues. The germline gives CDR1 SGHRS, CDR2 YFSETQ. CDR3 coding DNA: TGCGCCAGCTCCACAGGCTCTAACTATGGCTACACCTTC. Its translation: CASSTGSNYGYTF.

The V gene is TRBV7-3, the J gene TRBJ1-1, with unresolved D. Germline CDR1 reads SGHTA; CDR2 reads FQGTGA. This CDR3 is built from 13 residues. V was shortened by 4 bases and J by 3 bases, with 9 bases between the two germline ends. CDR3 residues: CASSSVRDTEAFF. CDR3 DNA: TGTGCCAGCAGCTCAGTGAGGGACACTGAAGCTTTCTTT.

This sequence joins TRBV5-1 and TRBJ1-1; D gene unclear. The CDR3 consists of 16 residues. Trimming stripped 0 bases from V and 5 bases from J, with 17 bases between. Looked up from germline, CDR1 is SGHRS and CDR2 is YFSETQ. CDR3: CASSLEGLGRVTEAFF. The CDR3 coding sequence is TGCGCCAGCAGCTTGGAAGGGTTAGGGAGGGTTACTGAAGCTTTCTTT.

The V and J genes are TRBV19 and TRBJ2-1, with 8 bases lining up with TRBD1. This CDR3 spans 13 amino acids. Trimming removed 5 bases from V and 6 bases from J; junction bases left unmatched: 3. CDR1 is LNHDA, CDR2 SQIVND, per germline (reference sequence). The CDR3 sequence: CASSLDRANEQFF. In DNA, the CDR3 is TGTGCCAGTAGTTTGGACAGGGCCAATGAGCAGTTCTTC.

J is TRBJ2-7 and V is TRBV2, with 10 bases aligning to TRBD2. Losses at the gene ends were 9 bases for V and 4 bases for J; bases not matched to a gene: 6. The CDR3 totals 13 residues. Germline lookup yields CDR1 SNHLY and CDR2 FYNNEI. The CDR3 region is CASATSGAYEQYF. Written as DNA, the CDR3 is TGTGCCAGTGCTACTAGCGGGGCTTACGAGCAGTACTTC. Variable domain in full (rest from reference TRBV2 and TRBJ2-7): EPEVTQTPSHQVTQMGQEVILRCVPISNHLYFYWYRQILGQKVEFLVSFYNNEISEKSEIFDDQFSVERPDGSNFTLKIRSTKLEDSAMYFCASATSGAYEQYFGPGTRLTVT.

The chain uses TRBV6-5 and TRBJ1-6, with no clear D. The CDR3 covers 12 residues. Germline-derived CDR1 and CDR2 are MNHEY and SVGAGI. Trimming pared 4 bases from V and 7 bases from J, leaving 5 bases between. The DNA of the CDR3 is TGTGCCAGCAGTTGGAGGAATTCACCCCTCCACTTT. Encoded protein: CASSWRNSPLHF.

CDR3 in DNA: TGTGCCAGCACCCACGGGGTGGGTTACACCATATATTTT. Translated: CASTHGVGYTIYF. The J gene is TRBJ1-3, the V gene TRBV6-5; no firm D call. V lost 7 bases and J lost 8, with 15 bases in between. Germline V CDR1 and CDR2: MNHEY, SVGAGI. The CDR3 length is 13 residues.

The CDR3 sequence is CASSIAGSYNSPLHF. CDR3 in DNA: TGTGCCAGTAGTATCGCCGGCTCCTATAATTCACCCCTCCACTTT. The gene calls are TRBV19 and TRBJ1-6; D uncertain. The CDR3 has 15 residues. The V end lost 3 bases, the J end lost 0 bases, and 6 bases lay between the germline ends. CDR1 LNHDA and CDR2 SQIVND come from the germline V gene (reference sequence).

V and J are TRBV7-6 and TRBJ2-7; 7 bases line up with TRBD2. Trimming cost V 5 bases and J 0 bases; bases outside gene matches: 10. This CDR3 is built from 16 residues. Looked up from germline, CDR1 is SGHVS and CDR2 is FNYEAQ. In DNA, the CDR3 is TGTGCCAGCAGCCTAACGGGGGAGGGACTCTCCTACGAGCAGTACTTC. Translation: CASSLTGEGLSYEQYF.

The CDR3 DNA reads TGTGCCAGCAGTCCGGACAGGGGAGGGGAGACCCAGTACTTC. Encoded protein: CASSPDRGGETQYF. The V call is TRBV7-9, the J call TRBJ2-5; 9 bases are shared with TRBD1. The CDR3 consists of 14 residues. Germline values: CDR1 SEHNR, CDR2 FQNEAQ (reference sequence). Trimming removed 6 bases from V and 5 bases from J; junction bases left unmatched: 7. The full variable domain, in which reference TRBV7-9 and TRBJ2-5 provide the parts outside the CDR3, is DTGVSQNPRHKITKRGQNVTFRCDPISEHNRLYWYRQTLGQGPEFLTYFQNEAQLEKSRLLSDRFSAERPKGSFSTLEIQRTEQGDSAMYLCASSPDRGGETQYFGPGTRLLVL.

The chain is built from TRBV11-2 and TRBJ1-2, with a possible D match to TRBD1 (6 bases). CDR3 size: 15 residues. V lost 5 bases, J lost 5 bases, and 18 bases lay in between. Germline values: CDR1 SGHAT, CDR2 FQNNGV. The CDR3 DNA follows: TGTGCCAGCAGCCAAGGAGTGACAGGTGAATATGGCTACACCTTC. This gives the protein CASSQGVTGEYGYTF.

The V call is TRBV6-5, the J call TRBJ1-2, with D possibly matching TRBD1 (5 bases). V lost 2 bases to trimming and J lost 8 bases, with 9 bases between them. Germline CDR1 MNHEY, CDR2 SVGAGI. The CDR3 runs to 12 residues. For the CDR3, the DNA is TGTGCCAGCAGTTACGGGGGAGGAGGCTACACCTTC. It is translated as CASSYGGGGYTF.

The chain links TRBV30 to TRBJ1-5; D may be TRBD1 (5 bases). The CDR3 spans 15 residues. V lost 1 base, J lost 4 bases, and 14 bases lay in between. Germline CDR1 is GTSNPN and CDR2 is SVGIG (reference sequence). Here the CDR3 reads CAWSDPGLLNQPQHF. The DNA for the CDR3 is TGTGCCTGGAGTGACCCGGGACTTCTGAATCAGCCCCAGCATTTT.

This chain links TRBV7-9 with TRBJ2-3; D call uncertain. Germline lookup yields CDR1 SEHNR and CDR2 FQNEAQ (reference sequence). The CDR3 is made up of 15 amino acids. Deletions cut 0 bases from V and 0 bases from J, with 7 bases between. CDR3 bases: TGTGCCAGCAGCTTAGCAGAAACTAGCACAGATACGCAGTATTTT. It is translated as CASSLAETSTDTQYF.

This clone was seen a few times. The chain carries TRBV7-2 and TRBJ1-1, with D uncertain. V gave up 4 bases and J gave up 4 bases, with 13 bases separating them. The CDR3 has 14 amino acids. Looked up from germline, CDR1 is SGHTA and CDR2 is FQGNSA. CDR3 loop: CASSSLRGGTEAFF. DNA of the CDR3: TGTGCCAGCAGCTCCCTCCGGGGTGGCACTGAAGCTTTCTTT.

V gene TRBV21-1 combines with J gene TRBJ1-6; the table's D gene call, TRBD1, was not cross checked with the DNA. TRBV21-1 is tagged as a pseudogene. The CDR3 has 14 residues. The CDR3 is CASSRRTGNSPLHF. CDR3 DNA: TGTGCCAGCAGCAGAAGGACAGGGAATTCACCCCTCCACTTT.

V is TRBV7-9 and J is TRBJ1-5; TRBD1 aligns across 9 bases. J gave up 6 bases and V 3 bases, and 12 bases lay outside the gene matches. Germline V CDR1 and CDR2: SEHNR, FQNEAQ (reference sequence). The CDR3 totals 17 residues. Written as DNA, the CDR3 is TGTGCCAGCAGCTTGATACAGGGGGCGGGGAGGGGTCAGCCCCAGCATTTT. This translates into CASSLIQGAGRGQPQHF.